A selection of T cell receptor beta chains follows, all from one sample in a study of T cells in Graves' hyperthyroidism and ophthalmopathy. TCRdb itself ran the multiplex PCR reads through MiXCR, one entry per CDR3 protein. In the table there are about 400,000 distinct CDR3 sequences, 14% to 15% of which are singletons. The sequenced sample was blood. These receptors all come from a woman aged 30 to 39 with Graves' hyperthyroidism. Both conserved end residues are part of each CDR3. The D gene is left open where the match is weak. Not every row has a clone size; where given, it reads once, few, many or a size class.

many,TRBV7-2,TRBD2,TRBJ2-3,TGTGCCAGCAGCTTAGTTAGCGGGATAATGGATACGCAGTATTTT,CASSLVSGIMDTQYF
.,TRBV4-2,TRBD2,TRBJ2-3,TGTGCCAGCAGCCAGGTTAAGAGCGGGAGGACCTCGGATACGCAGTATTTT,CASSQVKSGRTSDTQYF
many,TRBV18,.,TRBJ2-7,TGTGCCAGCTCCCAAGGGACCGTCGTGAGAGGGGGCTACGAGCAGTACTTC,CASSQGTVVRGGYEQYF
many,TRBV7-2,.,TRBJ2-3,TGTGCCAGCAGCTTCGACGGGACTAGCACAGATACGCAGTATTTT,CASSFDGTSTDTQYF
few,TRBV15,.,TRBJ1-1,TGTGCCACCAGCCCATCCTGGGGGGTACACACTGAAGCTTTCTTT,CATSPSWGVHTEAFF
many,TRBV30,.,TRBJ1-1,TGTGCCTGGAGTGTAGGGGGGAACGCTGAAGCTTTCTTT,CAWSVGGNAEAFF
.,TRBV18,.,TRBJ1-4,TGTGCCAGCTCACCAGAGGCAGGGAGAAAACTGTTTTTT,CASSPEAGRKLFF
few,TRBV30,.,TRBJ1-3,TGTGCCTGGAGTACCGGGAGAGGGCCTGGAAACACCATATATTTT,CAWSTGRGPGNTIYF
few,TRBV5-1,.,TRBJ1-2,TGCGCCAGCAAGTTGGTCGATGACTATGGCTACACCTTC,CASKLVDDYGYTF
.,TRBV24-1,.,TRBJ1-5,TGTGCCACCAGTGATTGGAAAGACAGAAATCAGCCCCAGCATTTT,CATSDWKDRNQPQHF
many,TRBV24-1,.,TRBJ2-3,TGTGCCACCAGTGGTCCGGGGGTTACGCAGTATTTT,CATSGPGVTQYF
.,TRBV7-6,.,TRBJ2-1,TGTGCCAGCTCCGAATTGAGGGGGAGCTCCTACAATGAGCAGTTCTTC,CASSELRGSSYNEQFF
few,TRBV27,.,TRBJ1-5,TGTGCCAGCAGTAGGTGGGGTCAGCCCCAGCATTTT,CASSRWGQPQHF
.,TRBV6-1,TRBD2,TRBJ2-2,TGTGCCAGCAGGCGGTCTAGCGGGAGGGGGCGGCTGTTTTTT,CASRRSSGRGRLFF
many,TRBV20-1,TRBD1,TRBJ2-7,TGCAGTGCCAGAGATGTGACAGGGAAATCCTACGAGCAGTACTTC,CSARDVTGKSYEQYF
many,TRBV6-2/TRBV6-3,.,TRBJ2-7,TGTGCCAGCAGTGAGTGGAGCAGCTCCTACGAGCAGTACTTC,CASSEWSSSYEQYF
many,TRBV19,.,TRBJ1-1,TGTGCCAGTACCATAGTCGGACACACGGACACTGAAGCTTTCTTT,CASTIVGHTDTEAFF
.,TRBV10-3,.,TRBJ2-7,TGTGCCATACGTCGGGGGAACGAGCAGTACTTC,CAIRRGNEQYF
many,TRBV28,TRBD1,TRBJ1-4,TGTGCCAGCAGTTTAGACAGGGGGCAAGCTGAAAAACTGTTTTTT,CASSLDRGQAEKLFF
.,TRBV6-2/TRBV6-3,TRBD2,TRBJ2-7,TGTGCCAGCAGCCTTAGCGGGAGGCATGGAGAGCAGTACTTC,CASSLSGRHGEQYF
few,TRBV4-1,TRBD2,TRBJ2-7,TGCGCCAGCAGCCTTGCTAGCGGGAAGGGAGAGCAGTACTTC,CASSLASGKGEQYF
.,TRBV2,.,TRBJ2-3,TGTGCCAGCAGTGAATTAGGGGGGCGAACAGATACGCAGTATTTT,CASSELGGRTDTQYF
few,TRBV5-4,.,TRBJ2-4,TGTGCCAGCAGCTCCCAGGCCAAAAACATTCAGTACTTC,CASSSQAKNIQYF
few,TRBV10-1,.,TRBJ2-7,TGCGCCAGCAGTGAGTCCGACAGCTACTACGAGCAGTACTTC,CASSESDSYYEQYF
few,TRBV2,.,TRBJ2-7,TGTGCCAGCAGTGAAAGGGTCTTCCACGAGCAGTACTTC,CASSERVFHEQYF
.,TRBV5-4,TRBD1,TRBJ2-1,TGTGCCAGCAGCTTAGACCGGGACAGGGTCACCAATGAGCAGTTCTTC,CASSLDRDRVTNEQFF
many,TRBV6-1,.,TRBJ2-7,TGTGCCAGCAGTTATTCGGACTTTCGGACTTACGAGCAGTACTTC,CASSYSDFRTYEQYF
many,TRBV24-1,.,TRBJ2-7,TGTGCCACCAGTGATTTCAGGGAGCAGTACTTC,CATSDFREQYF
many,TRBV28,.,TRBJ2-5,TGTGCCAGCAGTTTTATCAGGGAAGAGACCCAGTACTTC,CASSFIREETQYF